This T cell receptor (beta chain) is drawn from a study of T cells in Graves' hyperthyroidism and ophthalmopathy. Whole-study findings and limits: A 13 V-J model separated ophthalmopathy from stable hyperthyroidism.

Points on this clonotype: Its antigen is not identified.

RNA transcripts gave rise to amplified TCR beta CDR3 regions. HTBI primers were used for first-round RT-PCR of the TCR CDR3. TCRdb used MiXCR to reprocess the multiplex PCR reads, holding one entry per CDR3 protein. The sample holds 490,000 or so distinct CDR3 sequences, about 20% seen once. The CDR3 is made up of 15 amino acids. Trimming removed 2 bases from V and 3 bases from J; junction bases left unmatched: 6. Germline-derived CDR1 and CDR2 are SGHVS and FNYEAQ. The chain carries TRBV7-6 and TRBJ1-2, with 7 bases identical to TRBD1. The clonotype comes from an older woman with Graves' ophthalmopathy. Sequenced input: blood. CDR3 sequence reads: CASSLTGEGDYGYTF. The CDR3 coding sequence is TGTGCCAGCAGCTTAACAGGGGAAGGGGACTATGGCTACACCTTC.